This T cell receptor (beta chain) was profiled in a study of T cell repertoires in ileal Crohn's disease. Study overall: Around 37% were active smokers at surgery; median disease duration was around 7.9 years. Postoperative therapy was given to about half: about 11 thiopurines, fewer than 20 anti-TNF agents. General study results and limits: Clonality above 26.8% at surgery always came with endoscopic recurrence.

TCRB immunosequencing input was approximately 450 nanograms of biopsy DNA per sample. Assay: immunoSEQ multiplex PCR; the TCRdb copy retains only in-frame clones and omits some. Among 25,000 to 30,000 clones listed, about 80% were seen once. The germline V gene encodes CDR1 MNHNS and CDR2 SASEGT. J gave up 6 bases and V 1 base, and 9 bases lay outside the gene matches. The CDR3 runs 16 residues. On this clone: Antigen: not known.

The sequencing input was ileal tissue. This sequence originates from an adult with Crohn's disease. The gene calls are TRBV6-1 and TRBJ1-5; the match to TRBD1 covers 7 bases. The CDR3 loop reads CASSEGNRGSSQPQHF. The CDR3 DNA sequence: TGTGCCAGCAGTGAAGGGAACAGGGGATCCAGTCAGCCCCAGCATTTT.